These 10 T cell receptor beta chains came from one sample sequenced in a study of T cell responses to AZD1222 COVID-19 vaccine. The data were produced by immunoSEQ multiplex PCR, yet TCRdb's version contains in-frame clones alone and is incomplete. Found here are around 110,000 clones, about 90% of them singletons; the top ten hold 7.5%. The specimen comprised peripheral blood, sampled on day 0 of AZD1222 vaccination. Receptor source: an adult in good health.

This sequence joins TRBV29-1 and TRBJ2-3, with unresolved D. Germline V gene lookup returns CDR1 SQVTM and CDR2 ANQGSEA. Deletions cut 7 bases from V and 2 bases from J, with 13 bases between. The CDR3 covers 13 residues. CDR3 sequence (DNA): TGCAGCGCCACTTCCTTATACACAGATACGCAGTATTTT. Its protein is CSATSLYTDTQYF.

This CDR3 reads CASSPPYRESFTDTQYF. CDR3 sequence (DNA): TGTGCCAGCTCACCACCTTACAGGGAAAGTTTCACAGATACGCAGTATTTT. The chain employs TRBV18 and TRBJ2-3; a possible D gene is TRBD1 (6 bases). V was trimmed by 0 bases and J by 2 bases, leaving 15 bases between them. The CDR3 spans 17 residues. From germline, CDR1 is KGHSH and CDR2 LQKENI.

V gene TRBV28 combines with J gene TRBJ2-3; 8 positions agree with TRBD1. J was trimmed by 9 bases and V by 5 bases; bases with no gene match: 10. This CDR3 region has 14 residues. Germline V gene data show CDR1 as MDHEN and CDR2 as SYDVKM. The CDR3 coding sequence is TGTGCCAGCAGTCCACTTACCGGGACAGGCACGCAGTATTTT. Its translation is CASSPLTGTGTQYF.

This chain uses TRBV28 with TRBJ1-2, with D possibly TRBD1 on 5 matching bases. CDR1 and CDR2 from the germline V gene are MDHEN and SYDVKM. The length of the CDR3 is 15 residues. Trimming took 2 bases from V and 0 from J, leaving 10 bases between them. CDR3 in amino acids: CASSLVGATNYGYTF. CDR3 bases: TGTGCCAGCAGTTTAGTCGGGGCAACTAACTATGGCTACACCTTC.

The V and J genes are TRBV19 and TRBJ1-6; D remains ambiguous. The CDR3 is 14 residues long. The ends were cut back, 5 bases at V and 5 bases at J, with 10 bases in the middle. From germline, CDR1 is LNHDA and CDR2 SQIVND (reference sequence). The chain's CDR3 is CASSPGLNNSPLHF. The CDR3, as DNA: TGTGCCAGTAGTCCAGGACTTAATAATTCACCCCTCCACTTT.

Only one count was recorded for this clone. V gene TRBV29-1 combines with J gene TRBJ2-7; 9 bases are a match to TRBD1. Unmatched junction bases numbered 14, after V lost 8 bases and J lost 3 bases. The CDR3 covers 15 residues. CDR1 is SQVTM, CDR2 ANQGSEA, per germline. The CDR3 here is CSISVEGQGIYEQYF. The CDR3 coding sequence is TGCAGCATCTCTGTTGAGGGACAGGGAATCTACGAGCAGTACTTC.

The chain has TRBV4-1 and TRBJ1-2; no clear D. V was shortened by 0 bases and J by 7 bases, with 21 bases between the two germline ends. CDR1 MGHRA and CDR2 YSYEKL come from the germline V gene. This CDR3 is built from 17 residues. In DNA, the CDR3 is TGCGCCAGCAGCCAAGAATGGGCAGGTCTCCTGTGGCCTGGCTACACCTTC. Translated: CASSQEWAGLLWPGYTF.

V usage is TRBV19 and J usage is TRBJ2-2; 8 positions agree with TRBD2. V lost 3 bases, J lost 3 bases, and 6 bases stayed unmatched. The CDR3 has 16 amino acids. CDR1 LNHDA and CDR2 SQIVND come from the germline V gene (reference sequence). DNA of the CDR3: TGTGCCAGTAGTATTGTCGGGAGGGCCGACACCGGGGAGCTGTTTTTT. This sequence encodes CASSIVGRADTGELFF.

This chain uses TRBV2 with TRBJ2-2, with D uncertain. The CDR3 totals 14 residues. Looked up from germline, CDR1 is SNHLY and CDR2 is FYNNEI. Trimming took 2 bases from V and 6 from J, leaving 10 bases between them. The CDR3, as DNA: TGTGCCAGCAGTGAATTGGAGTCAGCCGGGGAGCTGTTTTTT. Residues: CASSELESAGELFF. The variable domain in full, completed from reference TRBV2 and TRBJ2-2, reads EPEVTQTPSHQVTQMGQEVILRCVPISNHLYFYWYRQILGQKVEFLVSFYNNEISEKSEIFDDQFSVERPDGSNFTLKIRSTKLEDSAMYFCASSELESAGELFFGEGSRLTVL.

In DNA, the CDR3 is TGCGCCAGCAGCCTGGTACTAGCGGGAGGGTCGGGCGCCGGGGAGCTGTTTTTT. It encodes CASSLVLAGGSGAGELFF. The chain employs TRBV5-1 and TRBJ2-2; 13 bases are shared with TRBD2. There are 18 residues in the CDR3. The germline V gene has CDR1 SGHRS and CDR2 YFSETQ. The V and J ends lost 4 bases and 6 bases, in that order; junction bases with no gene match: 12.